These T cell receptor beta chains were read from a single sample in a study of cytomegalovirus exposure and HLA in healthy donors. Sequenced by immunoSEQ multiplex PCR; TCRdb stores in-frame clones only, minus some. The sample lists 130,000 or so clones; more than 80% were seen once. The sample taken for sequencing was PBMCs. The receptor set was obtained from a woman aged 30 to 39 in good health and CMV-seropositive. The CDR3 runs from the conserved cysteine through the conserved F or W. A D gene is named only where the DNA matches it firmly. Some rows mark clone size as missing; the rest say once, few, many or name a class of expanded clone.

v_call,clone_size,j_call,d_call,cdr3_aa,cdr3_nt
TRBV25-1,NA,TRBJ2-7,NA,CASSEGGATYEQYF,TGTGCCAGCAGTGAAGGGGGGGCGACCTACGAGCAGTACTTC
TRBV7-9,NA,TRBJ2-5,TRBD1,CASSRRADRGQETQYF,TGTGCCAGCAGCCGCCGAGCGGACAGGGGACAAGAGACCCAGTACTTC
TRBV14,NA,TRBJ2-3,NA,CASSPLRSDTQYF,TGTGCCAGCAGCCCCTTACGGTCAGATACGCAGTATTTT
TRBV29-1,NA,TRBJ2-3,NA,CSARGDTQYF,TGCAGCGCTAGGGGAGATACGCAGTATTTT
TRBV7-3,NA,TRBJ2-5,TRBD1,CASPFGTGTSQETQYF,TGTGCCAGCCCCTTTGGGACAGGGACTTCCCAAGAGACCCAGTACTTC
TRBV23-1,NA,TRBJ1-1,NA,CALGGARDTEAFF,TGCGCCCTAGGAGGGGCGCGGGACACTGAAGCTTTCTTT
TRBV9,NA,TRBJ2-1,NA,CASSPAGTLNEQFF,TGTGCCAGCAGCCCCGCCGGGACACTCAATGAGCAGTTCTTC
TRBV5-1,NA,TRBJ1-2,NA,CASSGAGDYGYTF,TGCGCCAGCAGCGGGGCGGGGGACTATGGCTACACCTTC
TRBV6-6,NA,TRBJ1-1,NA,CASILPPFRESEAFF,TGTGCCAGCATTCTACCCCCCTTTCGGGAATCTGAAGCTTTCTTT
TRBV5-1,NA,TRBJ2-5,TRBD2,CASSLRVLAGPQETQYF,TGCGCCAGCAGCTTGCGGGTCCTAGCGGGACCCCAAGAGACCCAGTACTTC
TRBV4-1,once,TRBJ2-3,NA,CASSQVLAGGTDTQYF,TGCGCCAGCAGCCAAGTTCTAGCAGGGGGCACAGATACGCAGTATTTT
TRBV5-1,NA,TRBJ1-1,NA,CASTPGQNTEAFF,TGCGCCAGCACACCGGGACAAAACACTGAAGCTTTCTTT
TRBV5-1,NA,TRBJ1-4,NA,CASSLTGRDNEKLFF,TGCGCCAGCAGCTTGACAGGGCGAGATAATGAAAAACTGTTTTTT
TRBV10-3,NA,TRBJ1-1,NA,CAISSTPDSTEAFF,TGTGCCATCAGTTCCACCCCAGACAGCACTGAAGCTTTCTTT
TRBV15,NA,TRBJ1-2,NA,CATSRDLSSDYGYTF,TGTGCCACCAGCAGAGACCTATCATCCGACTATGGCTACACCTTC
TRBV25-1,NA,TRBJ2-7,NA,CASSEILASSYEQYF,TGTGCCAGCAGTGAAATTCTAGCCTCTTCCTACGAGCAGTACTTC
TRBV7-9,NA,TRBJ2-5,TRBD2,CASSLTQGGLGETQYF,TGTGCCAGCAGCTTAACCCAGGGAGGGCTCGGAGAGACCCAGTACTTC
TRBV18,NA,TRBJ2-6,TRBD1,CASSFGTASGANVLTF,TGTGCCAGCTCCTTTGGGACAGCCTCTGGGGCCAACGTCCTGACTTTC
TRBV30,NA,TRBJ2-3,NA,CAWSPGTTSTDTQYF,TGTGCCTGGAGCCCCGGGACAACTAGCACAGATACGCAGTATTTT
TRBV9,NA,TRBJ2-1,TRBD2,CANSPLTSGSSYNEQFF,TGTGCCAACTCCCCCCTCACTAGCGGGAGTTCCTACAATGAGCAGTTCTTC
TRBV29-1,NA,TRBJ1-2,TRBD1,CSVEPGGNYGYTF,TGCAGCGTTGAACCAGGGGGAAACTATGGCTACACCTTC
TRBV10-3,NA,TRBJ2-7,NA,CAISERQGNEQYF,TGTGCCATCAGTGAGCGGCAGGGCAACGAGCAGTACTTC
TRBV11-3,NA,TRBJ1-5,NA,CASSPARQPQHF,TGTGCCAGCAGCCCCGCGCGTCAGCCCCAGCATTTT
TRBV9,NA,TRBJ2-3,NA,CASSVGAGQTQYF,TGTGCCAGCAGCGTAGGGGCGGGACAGACGCAGTATTTT
TRBV2,NA,TRBJ2-1,NA,CASHFPDNEQFF,TGTGCCAGCCACTTCCCGGACAATGAGCAGTTCTTC
TRBV9,NA,TRBJ2-7,NA,CASSVTGSGEQYF,TGTGCCAGCAGCGTAACAGGGTCGGGGGAGCAGTACTTC
TRBV9,NA,TRBJ2-7,TRBD2,CASSASGRVAEEQYF,TGTGCCAGCAGCGCTAGCGGGAGGGTTGCGGAAGAGCAGTACTTC
TRBV6-5,NA,TRBJ1-1,NA,CASSYSSFTTEAFF,TGTGCCAGCAGTTACTCGAGCTTTACCACTGAAGCTTTCTTT
TRBV7-6,NA,TRBJ2-3,NA,CASSPLPSSTDTQYF,TGTGCCAGCAGTCCACTACCGTCTAGCACAGATACGCAGTATTTT
TRBV2,NA,TRBJ2-7,TRBD1,CASSGGTGREQYF,TGTGCCAGCAGTGGGGGGACAGGGCGAGAGCAGTACTTC
TRBV5-8,NA,TRBJ2-1,NA,CASSPHPLDEQFF,TGTGCCAGCAGCCCACACCCCTTGGATGAGCAGTTCTTC